Below are 28 T cell receptor beta chains sequenced from a single sample in a study of CD8+CD57+ T cells in acquired aplastic anemia. CDR3 and TCR beta VDJ profiling relied on genomic DNA as the template. TCRdb passed the reads through MiXCR, listing each CDR3 protein once. The sample has some 48,000 distinct CDR3 sequences; about three quarters are singletons. Sequencing input: sorted CD4+, CD8+, or CD8+CD57+ T cells (not recorded which) from PBMCs. The receptors were gathered from a human donor in good health, serving as a control.

The chain has TRBV5-1 and TRBJ2-5, with D possibly matching TRBD2 (6 bases). With 2 bases removed from V and 2 bases from J, the gap between germline ends came to 19 bases. This CDR3 comprises 17 residues. In germline, CDR1 is SGHRS, CDR2 YFSETQ. The CDR3 is CASSLPRSSEGQETQYF. The CDR3 bases are TGCGCCAGCAGCTTACCGCGGTCTAGCGAAGGGCAAGAGACCCAGTACTTC.

This clonotype has just a few counts. This chain joins TRBV24-1 and TRBJ2-7; D is tentatively TRBD1 or TRBD2 (6 bases each). CDR3 length: 15 residues. Germline V gene data show CDR1 as KGHDR and CDR2 as SFDVKD. Trimming cost V 3 bases and J 5 bases, with 16 bases left between them. The CDR3 loop reads CATSDRRGRGNEQYF. The CDR3 DNA reads as TGTGCCACCAGTGATAGGCGGGGCAGGGGTAACGAGCAGTACTTC.

The V and J genes are TRBV7-3 and TRBJ2-3, with D hard to call. There are 10 residues in the CDR3. Per germline, CDR1 SGHTA and CDR2 FQGTGA. CDR3 nucleotides: TGTGCATCTGGCACAGATACGCAGTATTTT. Translated, it gives CASGTDTQYF.

This clonotype was observed once. CDR3 bases: TGCAGCGTTGGCGGGGGGCGAGACACTGAAGCTTTCTTT. It specifies CSVGGGRDTEAFF. This chain connects TRBV29-1 to TRBJ1-1; TRBD1 might be the D (6 bases). CDR3 length: 13 residues. Germline loops: CDR1 SQVTM, CDR2 ANQGSEA. V was pared by 4 bases and J by 3 bases, with 12 bases between.

This sequence joins TRBV10-3 and TRBJ2-1, with a tentative D call TRBD2 (6 bases). Trimming left V 6 bases short and J 8 bases short, with 17 bases between. This CDR3 is 14 amino acids long. Germline CDR1 and CDR2: ENHRY and SYGVKD. This CDR3 reads CAISPRDSTDEQFF. The DNA of the CDR3 is TGTGCCATCAGCCCCCGGGACTCTACTGATGAGCAGTTCTTC.

This sequence joins TRBV11-1 and TRBJ2-7; maybe TRBD1 (5 bases). The CDR3 contains 15 residues. V lost 3 bases, J lost 3 bases, and 15 bases lay in between. CDR1 and CDR2 from the germline V gene are SGHAT and FQDESV (reference sequence). The CDR3 spells CASSFQVTENYEQYF. The CDR3 DNA follows: TGTGCCAGCAGCTTCCAAGTGACAGAGAACTACGAGCAGTACTTC.

This clonotype was seen more than once but under ten times. The V call is TRBV19, the J call TRBJ1-1; D gene uncertain. V dropped 7 bases and J dropped 4 bases, with 16 bases sitting between them. CDR1 LNHDA and CDR2 SQIVND come from the germline V gene (reference sequence). CDR3 length equals 14 residues. The DNA of the CDR3 is TGTGCCAGTATCACGGGTCGTTTTTCCACTGAAGCTTTCTTT. Amino acid sequence: CASITGRFSTEAFF.

This clonotype has just a few counts. The rearrangement uses TRBV20-1 and TRBJ2-1, with D possibly TRBD2 on 6 matching bases. Trimming took off 6 bases at V and 0 bases at J, with 15 bases between the two ends. Per the germline V gene, CDR1 is DFQATT and CDR2 is SNEGSKA (reference sequence). There are 15 residues in the CDR3. As DNA, the CDR3 is TGCAGTGCCAGCAGTTACGGGAGCTCCTACAATGAGCAGTTCTTC. This gives the protein CSASSYGSSYNEQFF.

V usage is TRBV7-3 and J usage is TRBJ2-3; no firm D call. CDR1 is SGHTA and CDR2 is FQGTGA in the germline V gene. V shed 2 bases and J shed 8 bases, with 8 bases lying between them. This CDR3 spans 12 amino acids. CDR3 nucleotide sequence: TGTGCCAGCAGCTTATTCGAAGGTACGCAGTATTTT. Translation: CASSLFEGTQYF.

This clonotype was detected a few times. The gene calls are TRBV11-2 and TRBJ2-3; TRBD2 matches 10 bases. The CDR3 is 15 residues long. CDR1 SGHAT and CDR2 FQNNGV come from the germline V gene. The V segment lost 4 bases and the J segment 2 bases; nucleotides outside the gene matches: 3. CDR3 nucleotides: TGTGCCAGCAGCTACGGACTAGCGGACACAGATACGCAGTATTTT. This sequence encodes CASSYGLADTDTQYF.

This clonotype was seen ten or more times. The chain carries TRBV12-3 or TRBV12-4 and TRBJ1-5; D unclear. V lost 5 bases and J 7 bases, leaving 9 bases between the germline ends. The CDR3 spans 12 residues. The CDR3 is CASSAHNQPQHF. DNA for the CDR3: TGTGCCAGCAGTGCACACAACCAGCCCCAGCATTTT.

This chain links TRBV25-1 with TRBJ1-2; 9 positions agree with TRBD1. Losses at the gene ends were 3 bases for V and 7 bases for J; bases not matched to a gene: 6. The CDR3 is 14 amino acids. Germline lookup yields CDR1 MGHDK and CDR2 SYGVNS. The CDR3 bases are TGTGCCAGCAGTGACTGGACAGGGGTGGGTGGCTACACCTTC. It yields the protein CASSDWTGVGGYTF.

This clonotype showed up just once. The chain is built from TRBV7-2 and TRBJ2-7, with TRBD2 as a possible D gene (5 bases). Germline loops: CDR1 SGHTA, CDR2 FQGNSA. With 5 bases removed from V and 2 bases from J, the gap between germline ends came to 13 bases. This CDR3 spans 14 amino acids. The CDR3 DNA follows: TGTGCCAGCAGCGGACTTGGGCTTCCCTACGAGCAGTACTTC. This sequence encodes CASSGLGLPYEQYF.

This clonotype has just a few counts. The rearrangement uses TRBV10-3 and TRBJ2-1, with a possible D match to TRBD2 (5 bases). In germline, CDR1 is ENHRY, CDR2 SYGVKD. The CDR3 length is 15 residues. V was trimmed by 3 bases and J by 7 bases, leaving 16 bases between them. In DNA form, the CDR3 reads TGTGCCATCAGTGACCGGGCGGGTTTCAGGAATGAGCAGTTCTTC. As protein: CAISDRAGFRNEQFF.

The CDR3 is CASSPAPAGPSTDTQYF. DNA for the CDR3: TGTGCCAGCAGCCCAGCCCCTGCAGGGCCGAGCACAGATACGCAGTATTTT. The chain uses TRBV9 and TRBJ2-3; TRBD1 might be the D (5 bases). Germline values: CDR1 SGDLS, CDR2 YYNGEE. The V end was cut by 4 bases, the J end by 0 bases, with 18 bases between. The CDR3 has 17 residues.

This sequence joins TRBV6-4 and TRBJ1-1, with no clear D. The CDR3 is 13 residues long. Trimming shortened V by 5 bases and J by 2 bases, and 9 bases separated the two germline ends. Germline loops: CDR1 MRHNA, CDR2 SNTAGT. The CDR3 loop is CASSPKGNTEAFF. The CDR3 nucleotides are TGTGCCAGCAGTCCGAAGGGAAACACTGAAGCTTTCTTT.

This clonotype was observed a few times. The chain joins TRBV29-1 to TRBJ2-5; possibly TRBD1 for D (6 bases). V was cut by 3 bases and J by 5 bases, with 10 bases left in between. The CDR3 totals 12 residues. Germline V lookup: CDR1 SQVTM, CDR2 ANQGSEA. The CDR3 sequence is CSVEVQGETQYF. Written as DNA, the CDR3 is TGCAGCGTTGAGGTCCAGGGGGAGACCCAGTACTTC.

This chain joins TRBV7-3 and TRBJ1-5; 7 bases are a match to TRBD1. V lost 5 bases to trimming and J lost 3 bases; unmatched junction nucleotides: 4. Germline CDR1 SGHTA, CDR2 FQGTGA. This CDR3 has 14 residues. The CDR3 protein is CASSKTGTNQPQHF. The CDR3 DNA reads as TGTGCCAGCAGCAAGACAGGGACCAATCAGCCCCAGCATTTT.

This clonotype has only a few counts. The V gene is TRBV25-1, the J gene TRBJ2-7, with D perhaps matching TRBD1 or TRBD2 (5 bases each). V shed 5 bases and J shed 3 bases, with 20 bases lying between them. Germline V lookup: CDR1 MGHDK, CDR2 SYGVNS. This CDR3 has 16 residues. The CDR3 protein is CASSPWDAAPRYEQYF. DNA for the CDR3: TGTGCCAGCAGTCCGTGGGACGCGGCTCCTCGCTACGAGCAGTACTTC.

The chain couples TRBV11-3 to TRBJ1-2; no clear D gene. Germline V lookup: CDR1 SGHNT, CDR2 YENEEA. V lost 2 bases and J 6 bases, leaving 19 bases between the germline ends. The CDR3 is 16 amino acids. CDR3 protein: CASSLTPRVGRDGYTF. DNA of the CDR3: TGTGCCAGCAGCTTAACCCCGCGAGTAGGGCGCGATGGCTACACCTTC.

The V call is TRBV9, the J call TRBJ1-2; no clear D. The ends were cut back, 4 bases at V and 12 bases at J, with 22 bases in the middle. CDR1 and CDR2 (germline): SGDLS, YYNGEE. The CDR3 has 14 amino acids. Written as DNA, the CDR3 is TGTGCCAGCAGCCAAGCGGGCAGAACCTCTGGAAACACCTTC. Protein product: CASSQAGRTSGNTF.

The chain employs TRBV29-1 and TRBJ1-1; the D is unclear. V gave up 1 base and J gave up 4 bases, with 13 bases separating them. The CDR3 has 14 residues. From germline, CDR1 is SQVTM and CDR2 ANQGSEA. The CDR3 bases are TGCAGCGTTGAAGTTGGCGAGGGAGGCACTGAAGCTTTCTTT. It yields the protein CSVEVGEGGTEAFF.

The chain links TRBV15 to TRBJ2-7, with no clear D. The V gene's germline CDR1 is LNHNV and CDR2 YYDKDF (reference sequence). The CDR3 has 12 residues. V dropped 0 bases and J dropped 3 bases, with 3 bases sitting between them. The CDR3 bases are TGTGCCACCAGCAGAGAGGACTACGAGCAGTACTTC. It translates to CATSREDYEQYF.

This clonotype was picked up many times. This may arise from a read error, as a much more abundant clone is one base away. The rearrangement links TRBV7-8 to TRBJ2-7; a possible D gene is TRBD2 (5 bases). CDR3 length equals 13 residues. V shed 7 bases and J shed 5 bases, with 15 bases lying between them. CDR1 and CDR2 from the germline V gene are SGHVS and FQNEAQ. Here the CDR3 DNA reads TGTGCCAGCACCGGACGGGGTGTCCACGAGCAGTACTTC. This sequence encodes CASTGRGVHEQYF. The variable domain in full, completed from reference TRBV7-8 and TRBJ2-7, reads GAGVSQSPRYKVAKRGQDVALRCDPISGHVSLFWYQQALGQGPEFLTYFQNEAQLDKSGLPSDRFFAERPEGSVSTLKIQRTQQEDSAVYLCASTGRGVHEQYFGPGTRLTVT.

This clonotype was found once. The V gene is TRBV20-1, the J gene TRBJ2-2; D uncertain. This CDR3 spans 14 amino acids. Germline assignment: CDR1 DFQATT and CDR2 SNEGSKA (reference sequence). V dropped 3 bases and J dropped 2 bases, with 10 bases sitting between them. As DNA, the CDR3 is TGCAGTGCTAGCGACTTACCCAACACCGGGGAGCTGTTTTTT. As protein: CSASDLPNTGELFF.

The gene calls are TRBV11-1 and TRBJ1-6; tentatively, D is TRBD1 (6 bases). Per the germline V gene, CDR1 is SGHAT and CDR2 is FQDESV (reference sequence). Trimming stripped 5 bases from V and 9 bases from J, with 23 bases between. The CDR3 has 17 residues. The CDR3 DNA follows: TGTGCCAGCAGCACGCATGATCGGGGGGGGGCCGCTTCACCCCTCCACTTT. Translated: CASSTHDRGGAASPLHF.

The chain carries TRBV19 and TRBJ1-5; 12 nucleotides align to TRBD1. Losses at the gene ends were 4 bases for V and 7 bases for J; bases not matched to a gene: 5. The CDR3 runs 15 residues. Germline V gives CDR1 LNHDA, CDR2 SQIVND (reference sequence). CDR3 amino acids: CASSRGTGGGQPQHF. CDR3 bases: TGTGCCAGTAGTAGAGGGACAGGGGGCGGACAGCCCCAGCATTTT.

The rearrangement joins TRBV11-1 to TRBJ2-3, with D possibly being TRBD1 or TRBD2 (5 bases each). Germline CDR1 is SGHAT and CDR2 is FQDESV (reference sequence). Trimming cost V 1 base and J 1 base, with 9 bases left between them. CDR3 length equals 15 residues. CDR3 sequence (DNA): TGTGCCAGCAGCTTAGTATTGGGGGGCACAGATACGCAGTATTTT. This translates into CASSLVLGGTDTQYF.